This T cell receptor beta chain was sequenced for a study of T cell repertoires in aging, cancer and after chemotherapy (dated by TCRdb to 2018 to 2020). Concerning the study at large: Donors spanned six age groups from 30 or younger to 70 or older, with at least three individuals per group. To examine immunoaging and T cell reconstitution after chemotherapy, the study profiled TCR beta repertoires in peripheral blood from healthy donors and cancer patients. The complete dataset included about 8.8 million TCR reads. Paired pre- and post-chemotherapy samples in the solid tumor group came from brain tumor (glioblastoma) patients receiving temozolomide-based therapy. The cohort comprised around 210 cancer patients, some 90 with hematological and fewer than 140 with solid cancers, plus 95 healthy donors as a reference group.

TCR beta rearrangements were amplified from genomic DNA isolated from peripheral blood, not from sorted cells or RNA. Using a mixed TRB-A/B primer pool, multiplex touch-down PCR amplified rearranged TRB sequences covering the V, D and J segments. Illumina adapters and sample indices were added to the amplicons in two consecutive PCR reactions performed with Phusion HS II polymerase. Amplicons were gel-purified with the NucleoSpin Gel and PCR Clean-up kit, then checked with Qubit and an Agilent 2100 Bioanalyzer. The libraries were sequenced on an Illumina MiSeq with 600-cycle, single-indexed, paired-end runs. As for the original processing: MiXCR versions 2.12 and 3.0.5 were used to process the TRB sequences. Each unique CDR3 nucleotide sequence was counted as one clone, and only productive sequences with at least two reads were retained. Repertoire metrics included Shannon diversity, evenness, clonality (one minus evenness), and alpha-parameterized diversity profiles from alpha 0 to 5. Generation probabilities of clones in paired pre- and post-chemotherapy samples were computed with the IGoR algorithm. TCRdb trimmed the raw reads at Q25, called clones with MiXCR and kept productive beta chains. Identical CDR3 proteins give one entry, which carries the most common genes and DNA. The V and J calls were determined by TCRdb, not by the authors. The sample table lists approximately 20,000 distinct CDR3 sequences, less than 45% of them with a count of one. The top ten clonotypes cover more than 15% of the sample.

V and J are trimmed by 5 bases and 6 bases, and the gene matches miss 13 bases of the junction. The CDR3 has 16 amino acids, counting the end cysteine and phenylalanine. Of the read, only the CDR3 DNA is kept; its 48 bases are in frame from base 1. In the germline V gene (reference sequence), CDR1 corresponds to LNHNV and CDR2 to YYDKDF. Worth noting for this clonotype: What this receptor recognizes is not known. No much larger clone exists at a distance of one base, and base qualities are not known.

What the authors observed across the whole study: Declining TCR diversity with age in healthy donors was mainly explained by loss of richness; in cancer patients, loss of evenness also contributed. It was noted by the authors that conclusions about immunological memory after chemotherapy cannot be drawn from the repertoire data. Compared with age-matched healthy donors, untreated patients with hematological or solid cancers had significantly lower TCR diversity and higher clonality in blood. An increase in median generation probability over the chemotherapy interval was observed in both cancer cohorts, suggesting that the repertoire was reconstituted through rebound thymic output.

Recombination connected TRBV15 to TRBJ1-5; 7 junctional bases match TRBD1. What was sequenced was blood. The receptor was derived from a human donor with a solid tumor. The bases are TGTGCCACCAGCCGGGCCCGACAGGGATCGGGTCAGCCCCAGCATTTT. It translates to CATSRARQGSGQPQHF.